The TCR beta chain described here comes from a study of blood T cell repertoires in COVID-19 (dated by TCRdb to the early 2020s). The study in broad terms: Samples from collaborators originated in the United States, Italy and Spain and spanned both the acute and convalescent phases of COVID-19. Subjects who had been exposed to COVID-19, were actively infected with it, or had recovered from it provided the deeply sampled blood TCRbeta repertoires that made up the dataset. The repertoires were released in a freely available public database intended as a resource for research on the immune response to SARS-CoV-2. The prospective study material was composed of cDNA or gDNA derived from T cells, B-cell-depleted T cells, or PBMCs. Samples were obtained from the ongoing ImmuneRACE study (first 160 participants) and from 1,200 or so subjects provided by 6 global collaborators. A de-identified subject ID, COVID-19 status, age in years and sex were almost always included in the sample metadata. Where available, HLA class I and class II types were taken from metadata supplied by the sample provider and were not determined by assay-based typing. General conclusions and limits of the study: How much clinical and demographic metadata was included differed by source and by participant, and the metadata was provided uncurated.

With respect to this clone: It lacks a known antigen. It has no much larger one-base neighbor in the sample; base qualities were not kept.

TCRbeta CDR3 regions were amplified from genomic DNA using the immunoSEQ Assay, a bias-controlled multiplex PCR. The study's own analysis went as follows. Within the assay, amplification of reference gene primers was used to estimate how many nucleated cells each sample contained. Sequence reads were collapsed and filtered to measure the absolute abundance of every unique TCRbeta CDR3 rearrangement. For each sample, productive Simpson clonality was calculated by taking the square root of Simpson's diversity index across productive rearrangements. As stored in TCRdb, this immuneACCESS dataset retains in-frame rearrangements with V and J assigned. A fraction of the clones does not appear; measured against another copy, unresolved V genes explain less than half of the discrepancy, and the remainder lacks a known reason. The V and J calls and the clone size are those of that table, but D and trimming were determined from the DNA. Counted in this sample were about 400,000 clones; more than 85% of them appeared once. Roughly 3% of the sample belongs to the ten largest clones.

Deletion took 3 bases off V and 4 bases off J, with a span of 10 bases between the germline ends. CDR1 and CDR2 were assigned from the germline V gene as SGHRS and YFSETQ. The CDR3 covers 13 residues, taking in both the cysteine and the phenylalanine. Of the read, only the CDR3 DNA is kept; its 39 bases are in frame from base 1. Participants in the prospective study were enrolled through a virtual design, were aged about 18 to 100 years, and lived in fewer than 30 United States geographic areas. In the prospective study, cohorts were assigned on the basis of participant-reported clinical history obtained from a screening survey and a study questionnaire. Recovered participants in ImmuneRACE Cohort 3 were defined by two consecutive negative NP/OP PCR tests, clearance by a healthcare professional, or resolution of symptoms. Mobile phlebotomists in the prospective study collected whole blood, serum and a nasopharyngeal or oropharyngeal swab from every participant. Prospective study participants could optionally give additional blood draws and questionnaires over a roughly two-month period. Prospective study blood samples were shipped either frozen or at room temperature before DNA extraction.

Recombination connected TRBV5-1 to TRBJ1-1, with no D gene named confidently. Material: PBMCs or T cells enriched from blood (not recorded which). This TCR came from a woman aged 25 to 39 who had recovered from COVID-19. The CDR3 sequence is CASSSSRSTEAFF. The nucleotide sequence reads as follows: TGCGCCAGCAGCTCCTCGCGGTCCACTGAAGCTTTCTTT.